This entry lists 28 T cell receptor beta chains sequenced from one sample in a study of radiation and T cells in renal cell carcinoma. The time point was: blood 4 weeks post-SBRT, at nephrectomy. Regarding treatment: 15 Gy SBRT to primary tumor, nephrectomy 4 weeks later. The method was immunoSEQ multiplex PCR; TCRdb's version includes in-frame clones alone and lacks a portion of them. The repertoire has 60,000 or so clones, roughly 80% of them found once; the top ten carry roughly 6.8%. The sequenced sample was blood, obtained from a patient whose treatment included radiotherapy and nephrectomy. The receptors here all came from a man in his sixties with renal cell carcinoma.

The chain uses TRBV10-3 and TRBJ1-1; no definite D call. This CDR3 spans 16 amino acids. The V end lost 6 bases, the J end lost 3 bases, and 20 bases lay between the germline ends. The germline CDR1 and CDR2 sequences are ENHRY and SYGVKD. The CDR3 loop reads CAIRNSRTDGDTEAFF. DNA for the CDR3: TGTGCCATCAGAAATTCGCGGACGGACGGGGACACTGAAGCTTTCTTT.

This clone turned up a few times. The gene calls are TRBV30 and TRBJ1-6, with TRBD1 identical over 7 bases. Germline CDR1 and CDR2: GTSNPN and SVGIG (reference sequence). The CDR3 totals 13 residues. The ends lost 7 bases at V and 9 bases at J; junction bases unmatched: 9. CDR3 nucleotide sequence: TGTGCCTTCCACAGGGGCTTTGCTTCACCCCTCCACTTT. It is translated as CAFHRGFASPLHF.

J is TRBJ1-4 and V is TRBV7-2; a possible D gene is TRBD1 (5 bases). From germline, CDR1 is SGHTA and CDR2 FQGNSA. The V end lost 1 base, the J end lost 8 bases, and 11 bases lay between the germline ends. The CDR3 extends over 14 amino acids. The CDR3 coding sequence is TGTGCCAGCAGCTTAGTCGGGGCTGGAGAAAAACTGTTTTTT. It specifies CASSLVGAGEKLFF.

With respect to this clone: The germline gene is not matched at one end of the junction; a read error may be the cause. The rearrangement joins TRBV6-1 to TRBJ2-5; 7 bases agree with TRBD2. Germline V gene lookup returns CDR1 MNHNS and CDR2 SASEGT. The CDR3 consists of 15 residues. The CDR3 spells CAGSEPAGAGETQYF. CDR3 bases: TGTGCCGGCAGTGAACCGGCGGGAGCAGGAGAGACCCAGTACTTC.

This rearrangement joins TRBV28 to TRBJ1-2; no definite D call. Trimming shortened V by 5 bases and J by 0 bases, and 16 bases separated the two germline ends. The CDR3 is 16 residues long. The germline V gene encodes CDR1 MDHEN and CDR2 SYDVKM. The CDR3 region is CASSPTTLSSNYGYTF. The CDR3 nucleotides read TGTGCCAGCAGTCCCACCACCCTCAGTTCTAACTATGGCTACACCTTC.

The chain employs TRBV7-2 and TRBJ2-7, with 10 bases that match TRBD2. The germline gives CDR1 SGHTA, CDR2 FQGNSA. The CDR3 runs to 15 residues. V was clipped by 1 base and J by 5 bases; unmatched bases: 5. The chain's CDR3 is CASSLVPSGGDEQYF. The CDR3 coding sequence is TGTGCCAGCAGCTTAGTTCCTAGCGGGGGTGACGAGCAGTACTTC.

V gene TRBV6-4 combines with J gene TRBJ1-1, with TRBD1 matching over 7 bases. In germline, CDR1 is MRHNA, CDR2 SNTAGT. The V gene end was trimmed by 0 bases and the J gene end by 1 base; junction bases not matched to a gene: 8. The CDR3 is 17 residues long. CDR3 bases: TGTGCCAGCAGTGACTCCCGGGACAGAGATAAGAACACTGAAGCTTTCTTT. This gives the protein CASSDSRDRDKNTEAFF.

CDR3 residues: CASSPGTYGYTF. The DNA for the CDR3 is TGTGCCAGCAGCCCAGGGACCTATGGCTACACCTTC. The chain uses TRBV5-5 and TRBJ1-2, with a tentative D call TRBD1 (5 bases). CDR3 size: 12 residues. CDR1 SGHKS and CDR2 YYEKEE come from the germline V gene (reference sequence). V dropped 4 bases and J dropped 4 bases, with 8 bases sitting between them.

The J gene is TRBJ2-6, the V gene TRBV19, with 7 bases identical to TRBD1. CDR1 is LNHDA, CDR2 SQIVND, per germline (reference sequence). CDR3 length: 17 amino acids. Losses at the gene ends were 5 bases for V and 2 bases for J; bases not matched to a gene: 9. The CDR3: CASSHPLTGTGANVLTF. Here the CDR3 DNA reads TGTGCCAGTAGTCACCCCCTGACAGGGACTGGGGCCAACGTCCTGACTTTC. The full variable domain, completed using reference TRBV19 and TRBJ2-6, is DGGITQSPKYLFRKEGQNVTLSCEQNLNHDAMYWYRQDPGQGLRLIYYSQIVNDFQKGDIAEGYSVSREKKESFPLTVTSAQKNPTAFYLCASSHPLTGTGANVLTFGAGSRLTVL.

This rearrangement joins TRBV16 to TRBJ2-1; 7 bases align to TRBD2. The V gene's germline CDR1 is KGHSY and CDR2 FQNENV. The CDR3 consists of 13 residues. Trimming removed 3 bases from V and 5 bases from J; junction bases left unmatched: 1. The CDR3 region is CASSQGGNNEQFF. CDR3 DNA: TGTGCCAGCAGCCAGGGAGGGAACAATGAGCAGTTCTTC.

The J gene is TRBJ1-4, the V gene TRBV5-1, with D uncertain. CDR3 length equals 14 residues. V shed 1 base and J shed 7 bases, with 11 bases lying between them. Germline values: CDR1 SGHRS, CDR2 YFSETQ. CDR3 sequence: CASSLTGSGEKLFF. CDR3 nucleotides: TGCGCCAGCAGCTTGACGGGGTCCGGTGAAAAACTGTTTTTT.

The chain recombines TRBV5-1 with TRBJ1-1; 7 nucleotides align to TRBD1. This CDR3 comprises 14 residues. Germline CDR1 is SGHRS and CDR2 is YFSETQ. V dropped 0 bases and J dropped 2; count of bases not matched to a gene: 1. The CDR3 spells CASSLAGGNTEAFF. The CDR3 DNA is TGCGCCAGCAGCTTGGCAGGGGGTAACACTGAAGCTTTCTTT.

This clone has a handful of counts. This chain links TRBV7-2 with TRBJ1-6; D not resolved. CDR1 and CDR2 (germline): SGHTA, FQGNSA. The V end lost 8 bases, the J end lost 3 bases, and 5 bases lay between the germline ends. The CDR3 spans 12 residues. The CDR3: CASRVYNSPLHF. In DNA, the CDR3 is TGTGCCAGCCGGGTCTATAATTCACCCCTCCACTTT.

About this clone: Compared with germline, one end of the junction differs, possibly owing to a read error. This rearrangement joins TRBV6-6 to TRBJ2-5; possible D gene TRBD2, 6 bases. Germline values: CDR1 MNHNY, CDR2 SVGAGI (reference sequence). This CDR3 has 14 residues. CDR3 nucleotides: TGTGCCATCAGTGATGGAGGGGCGTGGGAGACCCAGTACTTC. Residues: CAISDGGAWETQYF.

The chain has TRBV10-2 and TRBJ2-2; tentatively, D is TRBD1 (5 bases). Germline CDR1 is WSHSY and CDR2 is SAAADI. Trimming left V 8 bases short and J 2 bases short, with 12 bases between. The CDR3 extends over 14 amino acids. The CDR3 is CASGARANTGELFF. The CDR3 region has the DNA TGCGCCAGCGGGGCCAGGGCAAACACCGGGGAGCTGTTTTTT.

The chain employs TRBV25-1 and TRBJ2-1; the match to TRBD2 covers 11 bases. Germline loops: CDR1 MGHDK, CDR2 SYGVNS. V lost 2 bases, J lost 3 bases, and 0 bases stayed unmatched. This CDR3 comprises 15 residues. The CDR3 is CASSELAGGYNEQFF. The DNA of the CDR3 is TGTGCCAGCAGTGAACTAGCGGGGGGCTACAATGAGCAGTTCTTC.

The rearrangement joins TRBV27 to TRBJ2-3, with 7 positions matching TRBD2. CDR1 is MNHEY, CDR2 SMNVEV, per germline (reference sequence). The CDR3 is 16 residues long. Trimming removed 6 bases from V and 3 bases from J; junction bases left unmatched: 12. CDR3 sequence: CASSPVWRERTDTQYF. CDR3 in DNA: TGTGCCAGCAGCCCTGTTTGGCGGGAGCGGACAGATACGCAGTATTTT.

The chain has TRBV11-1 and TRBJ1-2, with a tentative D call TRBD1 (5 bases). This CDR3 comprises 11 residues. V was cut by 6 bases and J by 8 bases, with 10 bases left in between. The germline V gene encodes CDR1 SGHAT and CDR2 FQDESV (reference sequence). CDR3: CASSFDSGYTF. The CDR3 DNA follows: TGTGCCAGCAGTTTTGACAGCGGCTACACCTTC.

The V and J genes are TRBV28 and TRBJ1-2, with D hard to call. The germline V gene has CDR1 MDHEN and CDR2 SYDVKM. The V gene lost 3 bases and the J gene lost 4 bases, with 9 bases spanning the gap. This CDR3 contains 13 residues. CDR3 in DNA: TGTGCCAGCAGTTTGCAGCAGAGCTATGGCTACACCTTC. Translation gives CASSLQQSYGYTF.

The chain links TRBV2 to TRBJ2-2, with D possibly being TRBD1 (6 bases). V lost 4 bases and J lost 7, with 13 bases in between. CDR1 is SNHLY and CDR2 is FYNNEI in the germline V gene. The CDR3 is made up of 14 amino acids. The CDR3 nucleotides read TGTGCCAGCAGTGGGAACAGGGTCGGCGGGGAGCTGTTTTTT. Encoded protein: CASSGNRVGGELFF.

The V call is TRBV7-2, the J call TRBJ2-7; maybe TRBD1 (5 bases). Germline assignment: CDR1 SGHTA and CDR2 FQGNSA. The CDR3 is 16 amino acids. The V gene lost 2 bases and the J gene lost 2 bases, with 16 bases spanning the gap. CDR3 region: CASSLNRPGSPYEQYF. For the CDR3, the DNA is TGTGCCAGCAGCTTAAATCGTCCAGGGTCCCCCTACGAGCAGTACTTC.

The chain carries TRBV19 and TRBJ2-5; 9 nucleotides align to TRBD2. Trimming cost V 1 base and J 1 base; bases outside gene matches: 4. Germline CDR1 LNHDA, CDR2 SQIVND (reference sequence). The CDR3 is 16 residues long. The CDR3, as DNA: TGTGCCAGTAGTATAGGTAGCGGGGGCCGCCAAGAGACCCAGTACTTC. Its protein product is CASSIGSGGRQETQYF.

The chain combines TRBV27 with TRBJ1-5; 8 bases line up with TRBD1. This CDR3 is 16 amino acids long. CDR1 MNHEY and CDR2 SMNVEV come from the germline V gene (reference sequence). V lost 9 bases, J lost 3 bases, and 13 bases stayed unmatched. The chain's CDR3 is CARPHLGQALNQPQHF. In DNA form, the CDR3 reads TGTGCCAGGCCTCACCTGGGACAGGCGCTCAATCAGCCCCAGCATTTT.

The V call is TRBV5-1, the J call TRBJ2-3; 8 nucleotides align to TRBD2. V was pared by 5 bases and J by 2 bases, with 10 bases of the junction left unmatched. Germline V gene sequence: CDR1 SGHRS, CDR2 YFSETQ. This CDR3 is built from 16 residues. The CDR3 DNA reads TGCGCCAGCAGATCAGGGCTAGCGGGTGCCACAGATACGCAGTATTTT. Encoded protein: CASRSGLAGATDTQYF.

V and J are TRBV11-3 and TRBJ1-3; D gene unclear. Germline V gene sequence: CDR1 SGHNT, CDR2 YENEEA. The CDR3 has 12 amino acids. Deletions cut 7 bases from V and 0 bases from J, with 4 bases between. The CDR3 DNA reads TGTGCCAGCATGGCCTCTGGAAACACCATATATTTT. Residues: CASMASGNTIYF. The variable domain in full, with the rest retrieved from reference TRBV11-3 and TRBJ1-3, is EAGVVQSPRYKIIEKKQPVAFWCNPISGHNTLYWYLQNLGQGPELLIRYENEEAVDDSQLPKDRFSAERLKGVDSTLKIQPAELGDSAVYLCASMASGNTIYFGEGSWLTVV.

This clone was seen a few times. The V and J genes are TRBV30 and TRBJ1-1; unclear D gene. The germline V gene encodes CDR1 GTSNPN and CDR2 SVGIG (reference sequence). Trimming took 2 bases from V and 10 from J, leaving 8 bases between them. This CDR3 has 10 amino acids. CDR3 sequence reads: CAWSQVGAFF. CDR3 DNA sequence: TGTGCCTGGAGTCAGGTGGGAGCTTTCTTT.

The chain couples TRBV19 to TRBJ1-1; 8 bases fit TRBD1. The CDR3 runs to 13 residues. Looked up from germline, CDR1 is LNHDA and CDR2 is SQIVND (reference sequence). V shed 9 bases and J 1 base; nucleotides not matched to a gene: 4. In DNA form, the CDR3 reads TGTGCCAGCCAGACAGGGGCGAACACTGAAGCTTTCTTT. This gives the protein CASQTGANTEAFF.

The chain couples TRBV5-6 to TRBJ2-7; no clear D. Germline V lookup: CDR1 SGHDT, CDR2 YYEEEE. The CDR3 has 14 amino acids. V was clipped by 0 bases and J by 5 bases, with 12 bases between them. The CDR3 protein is CASSLGARRNEQYV. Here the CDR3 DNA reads TGTGCCAGCAGCTTGGGTGCGAGGCGGAACGAGCAGTACGTC.